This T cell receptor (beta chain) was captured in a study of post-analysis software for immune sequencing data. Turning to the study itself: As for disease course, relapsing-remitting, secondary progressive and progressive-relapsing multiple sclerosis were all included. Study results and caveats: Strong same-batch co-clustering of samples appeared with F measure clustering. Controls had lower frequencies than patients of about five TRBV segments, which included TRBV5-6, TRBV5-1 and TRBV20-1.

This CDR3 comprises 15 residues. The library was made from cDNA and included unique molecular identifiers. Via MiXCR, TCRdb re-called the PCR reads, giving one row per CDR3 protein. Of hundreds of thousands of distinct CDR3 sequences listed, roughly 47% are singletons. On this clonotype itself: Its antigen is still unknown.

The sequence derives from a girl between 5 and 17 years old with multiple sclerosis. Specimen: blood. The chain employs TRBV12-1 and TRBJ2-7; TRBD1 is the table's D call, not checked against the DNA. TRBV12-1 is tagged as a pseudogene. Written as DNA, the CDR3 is TGTGCCAGCAGCTGGGAGGGACAGGGGCTCGGGGAGCAGTACTTC. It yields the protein CASSWEGQGLGEQYF.